Shown below are 7 T cell receptor beta chains from a single sample sequenced in a study of glioma-infiltrating T cells. Amplification of TCR alpha and beta CDR3 regions from RNA used iRepertoire nested multiplex PCR. TCRdb reprocessed the multiplex PCR reads with MiXCR, giving one entry per CDR3 protein. The table has about 89,000 distinct CDR3 sequences, about 23% seen once; the top ten hold approximately 6.7%. Material: glioma tissue, nonneoplastic brain tissue, or PBMCs (not recorded which). These receptors were collected from a human donor with low-grade glioma or glioblastoma, undergoing nonglioma brain surgery, or in good health (not recorded which).

This clonotype was recorded at least ten times. The chain has TRBV20-1 and TRBJ2-3; TRBD2 aligns across 11 bases. CDR3 size: 16 residues. J gave up 2 bases and V 1 base, and 5 bases lay outside the gene matches. Germline CDR1 reads DFQATT; CDR2 reads SNEGSKA (reference sequence). Written as DNA, the CDR3 is TGCAGTGCTAGAGGGGCTAGCGGGGGGCCCACAGATACGCAGTATTTT. Its protein product is CSARGASGGPTDTQYF.

This clonotype was observed at least ten times. The chain couples TRBV7-9 to TRBJ1-6; D is undetermined. In germline, CDR1 is SEHNR, CDR2 FQNEAQ (reference sequence). Trimming left V 1 base short and J 10 bases short, with 11 bases between. This CDR3 has 14 amino acids. This CDR3 is CASSLDGSSSPLHF. In nucleotides, the CDR3 is TGTGCCAGCAGCTTAGACGGTTCCAGCTCACCCCTCCACTTT. The full variable domain, with the rest looked up from reference TRBV7-9 and TRBJ1-6, is DTGVSQNPRHKITKRGQNVTFRCDPISEHNRLYWYRQTLGQGPEFLTYFQNEAQLEKSRLLSDRFSAERPKGSFSTLEIQRTEQGDSAMYLCASSLDGSSSPLHFGNGTRLTVT.

This clonotype was seen repeatedly, ten times or more. This chain joins TRBV20-1 and TRBJ2-6; perhaps TRBD2 as D (6 bases). Germline V gives CDR1 DFQATT, CDR2 SNEGSKA (reference sequence). V was cut by 6 bases and J by 1 base, with 13 bases left in between. The CDR3 covers 15 residues. The CDR3 nucleotides read TGCAGTGCGCAAGCGGGCCTGTCTGGGGCCAACGTCCTGACTTTC. Its translation: CSAQAGLSGANVLTF.

This clonotype was seen ten or more times. The chain combines TRBV7-2 with TRBJ2-3; D unclear. Trimming took 1 base from V and 1 from J, leaving 9 bases between them. The germline V gene encodes CDR1 SGHTA and CDR2 FQGNSA. This CDR3 comprises 15 residues. CDR3 DNA: TGTGCCAGCAGCTTAGGAGTTGGGGGCACAGATACGCAGTATTTT. Amino acids: CASSLGVGGTDTQYF.

This clonotype was detected ten times or more. The V and J genes are TRBV20-1 and TRBJ1-5, with 7 bases fitting TRBD1. Unmatched junction bases numbered 13, after V lost 5 bases and J lost 3 bases. CDR3 length: 16 amino acids. CDR1 and CDR2 (germline): DFQATT, SNEGSKA (reference sequence). CDR3 sequence reads: CSAGVRGRVNNQPQHF. CDR3 DNA: TGCAGTGCTGGAGTAAGGGGGCGAGTTAACAATCAGCCCCAGCATTTT.

This clonotype was counted many times. The genes are TRBV11-1 and TRBJ2-1; 12 bases agree with TRBD1. V lost 6 bases, J lost 10 bases, and 7 bases stayed unmatched. Germline CDR1 is SGHAT and CDR2 is FQDESV (reference sequence). This CDR3 spans 14 amino acids. CDR3: CASRPGTGGSEQFF. The CDR3, as DNA: TGTGCCAGCAGGCCCGGGACAGGGGGCTCCGAGCAGTTCTTC.

The V gene is TRBV7-2, the J gene TRBJ1-1; 8 bases match TRBD1. The CDR3 extends over 15 amino acids. The germline gives CDR1 SGHTA, CDR2 FQGNSA. The junction had 7 bases not matched to a gene; V was cut back by 3 bases and J by 4 bases. The CDR3 nucleotides are TGTGCCAGCAGCTTGACAGGGGTTGTTAGCACTGAAGCTTTCTTT. It is translated as CASSLTGVVSTEAFF.